A selection of T cell receptor beta chains follows, all from one sample in a study of T cell repertoires in cytomegalovirus infection. For these TCRs, the target antigens are not known. MiXCR was run by TCRdb on the reads, yielding one entry per CDR3 protein. The sample yields 700,000 to 900,000 distinct CDR3 sequences, about 29% seen once. The sequencing here drew on cultured CD8+ T cells from PBMCs, taken from culture after CMV antigen stimulation. The receptors were sampled from a human donor in good health (CMV status not recorded). Some clones in this sample may be carry-over from other donors' samples. CDR3s include the opening cysteine and the closing phenylalanine or tryptophan. A D gene is named only where the DNA matches it firmly. Size is omitted from some rows. Given values are once, few, many or a class for expanded clones.

abundance	j_gene	v_gene	d_gene	CDR3nt	CDR3aa
NA	TRBJ2-3	TRBV27	NA	TGTGCCAGCAGTTCCCAGGGGGGCAGGGCGGTAGATACGCAGTATTTT	CASSSQGGRAVDTQYF
few	TRBJ2-7	TRBV27	NA	TGTGCCAGCAGGGCAGTGTGGAACGAGCAGTACTTC	CASRAVWNEQYF
NA	TRBJ2-3	TRBV4-1	NA	TGCGCCAGCAGCCAAGCTAACGGCCCTTATACGCAGTATTTT	CASSQANGPYTQYF
NA	TRBJ2-3	TRBV4-1	NA	TGCGCCAGCAGCCAAGACCCGGAACTAGAAAGCACAGATACGCAGTATTTT	CASSQDPELESTDTQYF
few	TRBJ1-5	TRBV19	NA	TGTGCCAGTAGTTGGGTAGTAAATCAGCCCCAGCATTTT	CASSWVVNQPQHF
few	TRBJ2-5	TRBV6-5	TRBD2	TGTGCCAGCAGCACAGCGGGGGGGTACCTAGAGACCCAGTACTTC	CASSTAGGYLETQYF
NA	TRBJ2-5	TRBV28	NA	TGTGCCAGCAGTTTATTTCTACAGGGAAGTCAAGAGACCCAGTACTTC	CASSLFLQGSQETQYF
few	TRBJ2-3	TRBV14	TRBD2	TGTGCCAGCAGCCGAGGACTAGCAATTTGGGATACGCAGTATTTT	CASSRGLAIWDTQYF
NA	TRBJ2-2	TRBV7-3	NA	TGTGCCAGCAGCCCCCCCAAAAGTTCGTTGGAGCTGTTTTTT	CASSPPKSSLELFF
NA	TRBJ1-2	TRBV5-6	NA	TGTGCCAGCAGCTTGAGAGACATATTGAACTTC	CASSLRDILNF
NA	TRBJ1-6	TRBV7-9	NA	TGTGCCAGCAGGTCACTAGGAGGGGATAATTCACCCCTCCACTTT	CASRSLGGDNSPLHF
NA	TRBJ2-2	TRBV20-1	NA	TGCAGTGCTTCCTCTTGGGGCCCCACGGCCACCGGGGAGCTGTTTTTT	CSASSWGPTATGELFF
NA	TRBJ2-3	TRBV12-3/TRBV12-4	TRBD1	TGTGCCAGCAGTTGGCCCGGGACAGGGTCTGAAGATACGCAGTATTTT	CASSWPGTGSEDTQYF
NA	TRBJ2-1	TRBV6-5	NA	TGTGCCAGCAGTTACTACGAGGGGGGGAGTGAGCAGTTCTTC	CASSYYEGGSEQFF